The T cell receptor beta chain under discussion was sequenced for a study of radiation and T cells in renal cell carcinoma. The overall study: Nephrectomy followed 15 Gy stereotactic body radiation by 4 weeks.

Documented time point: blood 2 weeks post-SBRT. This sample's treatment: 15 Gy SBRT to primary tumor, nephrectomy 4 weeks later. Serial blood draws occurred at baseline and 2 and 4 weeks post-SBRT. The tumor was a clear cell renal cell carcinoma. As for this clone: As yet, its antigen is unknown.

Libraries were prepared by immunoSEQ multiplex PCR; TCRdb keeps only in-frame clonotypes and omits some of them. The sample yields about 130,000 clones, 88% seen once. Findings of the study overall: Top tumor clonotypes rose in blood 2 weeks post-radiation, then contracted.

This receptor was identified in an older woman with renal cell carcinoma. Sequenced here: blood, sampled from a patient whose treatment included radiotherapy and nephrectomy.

The CDR3 is CASSVRTAISDEQFF. The DNA of the CDR3 is TGTGCCAGTAGCGTACGGACAGCCATCAGTGATGAGCAGTTCTTC. This sequence joins TRBV19 and TRBJ2-1; tentative D call: TRBD1 (6 bases). V lost 6 bases, J lost 8 bases, and 20 bases lay in between. Germline lookup yields CDR1 LNHDA and CDR2 SQIVND (reference sequence). The CDR3 has 15 residues.